This T cell receptor beta chain emerged from a study of graft-versus-host responses after intestinal transplantation. Across the study: Recipients underwent multivisceral, liver-intestinal, or isolated intestinal transplants.

To note about this clone: Its antigen is not identified.

Generated by immunoSEQ multiplex PCR, the TCRdb table keeps only in-frame clones and is missing some. The sample gives about 93,000 clones, over 85% of which show up once; roughly 0.5% is in the top ten. General observations from the study: Detected in recipient marrow were GvH clones, some of which were first observed in ileum or blood.

V gave up 4 bases and J gave up 1 base, with 11 bases separating them. The CDR3 extends over 14 amino acids. Germline loops: CDR1 SGDLS, CDR2 YYNGEE. This specimen consisted of unstimulated CD8+ T cells sorted from spleen or lymph node cells, obtained before intestinal transplant. This TCR came from a human donor who received an intestinal transplant. The V call is TRBV9, the J call TRBJ1-1; no clear D gene. CDR3: CASSPGIGNTEAFF. CDR3 nucleotides: TGTGCCAGCAGCCCGGGGATTGGGAACACTGAAGCTTTCTTT.